The 28 T cell receptor beta chains in this list originate from one sample, sequenced in a study of OX40 agonist ivuxolimab in advanced cancers. Sequencing was performed with immunoSEQ multiplex PCR; in TCRdb, only in-frame clones are kept and a portion is missing. The sample lists around 31,000 clones, around 88% occurring once. Sample: CD4+ or CD8+ T cells sorted from blood, taken in a trial of the OX40 agonist ivuxolimab. These TCRs come from an adult with an advanced solid tumor such as melanoma, head and neck, liver or kidney cancer.

The V and J genes are TRBV27 and TRBJ1-4, with D possibly TRBD1 on 5 matching bases. There are 16 residues in the CDR3. V was cut by 5 bases and J by 8 bases, with 21 bases left in between. Germline assignment: CDR1 MNHEY and CDR2 SMNVEV (reference sequence). This chain's CDR3 is CASSPEVGLSNEKLFF. CDR3 DNA: TGTGCCAGCAGTCCCGAAGTGGGGCTAAGTAACGAAAAACTGTTTTTT.

The chain employs TRBV7-2 and TRBJ1-1; no clear D gene. V lost 1 base to trimming and J lost 1 base, with 7 bases between them. CDR1 is SGHTA and CDR2 is FQGNSA in the germline V gene. The CDR3 has 14 amino acids. Here the CDR3 DNA reads TGTGCCAGCAGCTTAGGGCCAGAGAACACTGAAGCTTTCTTT. It encodes CASSLGPENTEAFF. Full variable domain (rest looked up from reference TRBV7-2 and TRBJ1-1): GAGVSQSPSNKVTEKGKDVELRCDPISGHTALYWYRQSLGQGLEFLIYFQGNSAPDKSGLPSDRFSAERTGGSVSTLTIQRTQQEDSAVYLCASSLGPENTEAFFGQGTRLTVV.

This clone was observed once. This chain uses TRBV5-1 with TRBJ2-2; 14 bases match TRBD2. CDR1 SGHRS and CDR2 YFSETQ come from the germline V gene. CDR3 length: 17 amino acids. Germline trimming cut 4 bases from V and 7 bases from J; bases unmatched to any gene: 9. This chain's CDR3 is CASSPTPGLAGVGELFF. DNA for the CDR3: TGCGCCAGCAGCCCGACACCGGGACTAGCGGGAGTCGGGGAGCTGTTTTTT.

The gene calls are TRBV5-1 and TRBJ1-5; 9 bases line up with TRBD1. The V gene's germline CDR1 is SGHRS and CDR2 YFSETQ. V lost 5 bases, J lost 6 bases, and 9 bases stayed unmatched. The CDR3 has 15 amino acids. CDR3 nucleotide sequence: TGCGCCAGCAGATCCGGGACAGGGTCTGGTCAGCCCCAGCATTTT. Translating gives CASRSGTGSGQPQHF.

This clone was seen more than once but under ten times. This chain uses TRBV11-2 with TRBJ1-1, with a weak D call TRBD1 (5 bases). Germline V gene data show CDR1 as SGHAT and CDR2 as FQNNGV. The V and J ends lost 6 bases and 5 bases respectively, with 13 bases between them. The CDR3 contains 13 residues. The CDR3 loop is CASSQGVATEAFF. The CDR3 nucleotides read TGTGCCAGCAGTCAAGGGGTAGCGACTGAAGCTTTCTTT.

The J gene is TRBJ1-2, the V gene TRBV30, with 8 bases lining up with TRBD1. This CDR3 comprises 17 residues. Unmatched junction bases numbered 10, after V lost 1 base and J lost 0 bases. Germline CDR1 reads GTSNPN; CDR2 reads SVGIG (reference sequence). In DNA, the CDR3 is TGTGCCTGGAGTGAGGTGGGACAGGAGAATTCTAACTATGGCTACACCTTC. Encoded protein: CAWSEVGQENSNYGYTF.

This clone was seen only a few times. The rearrangement uses TRBV25-1 and TRBJ2-2; the D gene is possibly TRBD1 (6 bases). Germline loops: CDR1 MGHDK, CDR2 SYGVNS. The ends were cut back, 9 bases at V and 0 bases at J, with 14 bases in the middle. CDR3 length: 15 residues. CDR3 nucleotides: TGTGCCAGTTCCGGGACATCCGCGAACACCGGGGAGCTGTTTTTT. Amino acids: CASSGTSANTGELFF.

The rearrangement links TRBV18 to TRBJ2-2, with D unresolved. V gave up 1 base and J gave up 1 base, with 7 bases separating them. This CDR3 is 15 amino acids long. CDR1 and CDR2 (germline): KGHSH, LQKENI. DNA of the CDR3: TGTGCCAGCTCACCACGGTGGGAGAACACCGGGGAGCTGTTTTTT. Translated: CASSPRWENTGELFF.

This sequence joins TRBV6-1 and TRBJ1-5; 7 nucleotides agree with TRBD1. From germline, CDR1 is MNHNS and CDR2 SASEGT. This CDR3 spans 14 amino acids. The ends lost 5 bases at V and 9 bases at J; junction bases unmatched: 10. The CDR3 loop is CASSQWTGFWPQHF. CDR3 in DNA: TGTGCCAGCAGTCAATGGACAGGTTTTTGGCCCCAGCATTTT.

The chain carries TRBV27 and TRBJ2-3; D ambiguous. This CDR3 is built from 14 residues. In germline, CDR1 is MNHEY, CDR2 SMNVEV (reference sequence). V was clipped by 2 bases and J by 3 bases, with 9 bases between them. The CDR3 DNA reads TGTGCCAGCAGTTTAACGGGTGGGACAGATACGCAGTATTTT. It is translated as CASSLTGGTDTQYF.

The chain joins TRBV6-5 to TRBJ2-5; no reliable D call. The V end lost 6 bases, the J end lost 4 bases, and 9 bases lay between the germline ends. Germline V gives CDR1 MNHEY, CDR2 SVGAGI. The CDR3 is made up of 12 amino acids. CDR3 nucleotides: TGTGCCAGCAGCTCCGGGCTAGAGACCCAGTACTTC. Encoded protein: CASSSGLETQYF.

The chain recombines TRBV5-6 with TRBJ2-2, with 8 bases fitting TRBD1. The germline V gene has CDR1 SGHDT and CDR2 YYEEEE. The CDR3 extends over 16 amino acids. V lost 2 bases, J lost 4 bases, and 7 bases stayed unmatched. DNA for the CDR3: TGTGCCAGCAGCTTATCTGACAGGGGTGCCACCGGGGAGCTGTTTTTT. Its protein product is CASSLSDRGATGELFF.

The gene calls are TRBV5-6 and TRBJ2-3; TRBD2 aligns across 7 bases. This CDR3 comprises 16 residues. The V segment lost 4 bases and the J segment 0 bases; nucleotides outside the gene matches: 8. CDR1 is SGHDT, CDR2 YYEEEE, per germline. CDR3 sequence (DNA): TGTGCCAGCAGCCTACCGGGGGGAGGAAGCACAGATACGCAGTATTTT. This translates into CASSLPGGGSTDTQYF.

The chain joins TRBV6-1 to TRBJ1-6; D not resolved. Germline CDR1 is MNHNS and CDR2 is SASEGT. V was trimmed by 2 bases and J by 7 bases, leaving 12 bases between them. The CDR3 contains 15 residues. CDR3 bases: TGTGCCAGCAGTGAATGGGAAGTTAAAAATTCACCCCTCCACTTT. It encodes CASSEWEVKNSPLHF.

V gene TRBV27 combines with J gene TRBJ1-1, with 8 nucleotides matching TRBD1. The ends lost 5 bases at V and 2 bases at J; junction bases unmatched: 7. CDR1 is MNHEY and CDR2 is SMNVEV in the germline V gene (reference sequence). CDR3 size: 15 residues. CDR3 amino acids: CASSPNRGFNTEAFF. The CDR3, as DNA: TGTGCCAGCAGTCCGAACAGGGGGTTCAACACTGAAGCTTTCTTT.

The chain recombines TRBV2 with TRBJ2-1, with 15 bases fitting TRBD2. The germline V gene has CDR1 SNHLY and CDR2 FYNNEI. This CDR3 contains 15 residues. Unmatched junction bases numbered 5, after V lost 11 bases and J lost 3 bases. The CDR3 nucleotides read TGTGCCGTGGGACTAGCGGGAGGAAGCTACAATGAGCAGTTCTTC. It yields the protein CAVGLAGGSYNEQFF.

The rearrangement links TRBV6-5 to TRBJ1-2; 12 positions agree with TRBD1. In germline, CDR1 is MNHEY, CDR2 SVGAGI. CDR3 length: 15 amino acids. Trimming at V came to 4 bases and at J to 3 bases, leaving 3 bases not matched to a gene. The CDR3 DNA follows: TGTGCCAGCAGTTTGGGACAGGGGGCCGACTATGGCTACACCTTC. Amino acid sequence: CASSLGQGADYGYTF.

V is TRBV10-2 and J is TRBJ2-3; D not certain. This CDR3 contains 14 residues. V dropped 8 bases and J dropped 1 base, with 13 bases sitting between them. Germline CDR1 reads WSHSY; CDR2 reads SAAADI. DNA for the CDR3: TGCGCCAGCCAGACTGACACCCGCACAGATACGCAGTATTTT. As protein: CASQTDTRTDTQYF.

CDR3 sequence reads: CASSASLAASYEQYF. CDR3 bases: TGTGCCAGCAGTGCCTCACTAGCGGCTTCCTACGAGCAGTACTTC. The rearrangement uses TRBV27 and TRBJ2-7; 8 positions match TRBD2. The V gene end was trimmed by 5 bases and the J gene end by 1 base; junction bases not matched to a gene: 7. Germline CDR1 and CDR2: MNHEY and SMNVEV (reference sequence). The CDR3 length is 15 residues.

The rearrangement uses TRBV13 and TRBJ2-1; TRBD2 matches 8 bases. From germline, CDR1 is PRHDT and CDR2 FYEKMQ (reference sequence). CDR3 length: 15 amino acids. The junction had 4 bases not matched to a gene; V was cut back by 2 bases and J by 4 bases. The CDR3 nucleotides read TGTGCCAGCAGCTTAACTAGCGGAGATTACAATGAGCAGTTCTTC. Its protein product is CASSLTSGDYNEQFF.

The chain recombines TRBV7-6 with TRBJ2-7; D possibly corresponds to TRBD2 (6 bases). Trimming took 0 bases from V and 1 from J, leaving 10 bases between them. Germline V CDR1 and CDR2: SGHVS, FNYEAQ. The CDR3 has 15 amino acids. The CDR3: CASSLASGPSYEQYF. The CDR3 DNA follows: TGTGCCAGCAGCTTAGCTAGCGGACCTTCCTACGAGCAGTACTTC.

This sequence joins TRBV6-1 and TRBJ2-7, with D maybe TRBD1 (6 bases). CDR3 length: 16 amino acids. Germline V CDR1 and CDR2: MNHNS, SASEGT. V lost 3 bases to trimming and J lost 2 bases, with 17 bases between them. The CDR3 coding sequence is TGTGCCAGCAGTGACGTACTACAGGGTTACCCCTACGAGCAGTACTTC. Translated: CASSDVLQGYPYEQYF.

V and J are TRBV6-1 and TRBJ1-1; D might be TRBD1 (5 bases). This CDR3 contains 14 residues. CDR1 MNHNS and CDR2 SASEGT come from the germline V gene. Trimming cost V 4 bases and J 6 bases, with 15 bases left between them. The CDR3 DNA sequence: TGTGCCAGCAGTGGTAGGGGTAAGTTGGCTGAAGCTTTCTTT. It yields the protein CASSGRGKLAEAFF.

This chain joins TRBV7-8 and TRBJ2-7, with 7 bases that match TRBD1. CDR1 is SGHVS, CDR2 FQNEAQ, per germline. J gave up 4 bases and V 5 bases, and 5 bases lay outside the gene matches. The length of the CDR3 is 13 residues. CDR3 DNA: TGTGCCAGCAGCCTCGACAGGGTGTACGAGCAGTACTTC. Translation: CASSLDRVYEQYF. Using reference TRBV7-8 and TRBJ2-7 for the parts outside the CDR3, the full variable domain is GAGVSQSPRYKVAKRGQDVALRCDPISGHVSLFWYQQALGQGPEFLTYFQNEAQLDKSGLPSDRFFAERPEGSVSTLKIQRTQQEDSAVYLCASSLDRVYEQYFGPGTRLTVT.

The chain employs TRBV4-3 and TRBJ1-2; possibly TRBD1 for D (5 bases). Trimming shortened V by 2 bases and J by 3 bases, and 22 bases separated the two germline ends. In germline, CDR1 is LGHNA, CDR2 YSLEER. The CDR3 extends over 18 amino acids. The CDR3: CASSQSAPLSGWDYGYTF. The CDR3 DNA is TGCGCCAGCAGCCAATCGGCCCCTTTGTCAGGGTGGGACTATGGCTACACCTTC.

This clone was found a few times. The chain is built from TRBV4-3 and TRBJ2-1, with D perhaps matching TRBD2 (7 bases). CDR3 length: 17 residues. Per the germline V gene, CDR1 is LGHNA and CDR2 is YSLEER. Trimming removed 0 bases at V and 9 bases at J, with 21 bases between. CDR3 DNA: TGCGCCAGCAGCCAAGATCTACAGGGACTACAATGGGGTGAGCAGTTCTTC. It codes for CASSQDLQGLQWGEQFF.

This clone was recorded once. This chain joins TRBV27 and TRBJ1-1, with TRBD1 matching over 10 bases. Trimming cost V 1 base and J 8 bases; bases outside gene matches: 4. This CDR3 region has 14 residues. Germline CDR1 reads MNHEY; CDR2 reads SMNVEV (reference sequence). This chain's CDR3 is CASSLLGTGVEAFF. The CDR3 DNA follows: TGTGCCAGCAGTTTATTGGGGACAGGGGTCGAAGCTTTCTTT.

This chain joins TRBV6-5 and TRBJ2-3; weak D call: TRBD2 (5 bases). The CDR3 contains 13 residues. V lost 8 bases and J lost 6, with 15 bases in between. The germline CDR1 and CDR2 sequences are MNHEY and SVGAGI. CDR3: CASLDGVRDTQYF. The CDR3 bases are TGTGCCAGCCTGGACGGGGTTCGCGATACGCAGTATTTT.